This TCR beta chain was identified during a study of T cell repertoires in cytomegalovirus infection. Overall study context: Recently described HLA-C-restricted plus well-studied HLA-B-restricted CMV epitopes were used. CMV infection together with matching HLA type was indicated by public TCR beta signatures.

TCRdb processed the reads anew with MiXCR; each CDR3 protein has one entry. The sample consists of approximately 280,000 distinct CDR3 sequences, around 20% of them appearing once. The CDR3 consists of 11 residues. From germline, CDR1 is MGHRA and CDR2 YSYEKL. Trimming cost V 1 base and J 15 bases, with 10 bases left between them. Study observations and caveats: HLA-C-restricted, CMV-specific TCR beta clonotypes were dominant ex vivo.

A note on this clonotype: The antigen remains undetermined.

The TCR was taken from a human donor in good health (CMV status not recorded). Some clones in this sample may be carry-over from other donors' samples. The chain employs TRBV4-1 and TRBJ2-4, with a weak D call TRBD1 (6 bases). Sequences were derived from cultured PBMCs, sampled from culture after CMV antigen stimulation. This CDR3 reads CASSQGQVLYF. The CDR3 DNA sequence: TGCGCCAGCAGCCAAGGACAGGTTTTGTACTTC.